This T cell receptor beta chain was retrieved from a study of CXCR3-negative and CXCR3-positive naive CD8 T cells (dated by TCRdb to between 2019 and 2020). For the wider study: In total, around 140 million TRB reads were obtained, or roughly 1.5 +/- 0.3 million reads per library. The diversity and physicochemical repertoire analyses included some 11 donors pooled from two independent experiments. For the TRBV-TRBJ cluster analysis, the naive subsets came from 5 donors, while the memory cells came from 3 donors.

A note on this clonotype: The antigen it binds to is not known.

From a lookup of the germline V gene, CDR1 and CDR2 are SGHVS and FNYEAQ. The CDR3 runs 15 residues from the cysteine to the phenylalanine. No DNA is listed. For every CD8+ T cell subset, approximately 300,000 cells were flow-sorted straight into RLT lysis buffer, and each subset was sorted in triplicate. Naive CD8+ T cells were defined stringently as CD45RO-CCR7+CD27+CD95- to exclude memory contaminants. Using standard density gradient centrifugation, peripheral blood mononuclear cells were isolated from buffy coats. Naive CXCR3-negative and CXCR3-positive CD8+ T cells were flow-sorted using a FACSAria III. Total RNA was extracted from sorted cells with an RNeasy Mini Kit. Sequencing used a NextSeq 550. The Human TCR Profiling Kit (MiLaboratory) was used to make UMI-labeled 5' RACE TRB cDNA libraries. cDNA synthesis used the entire amount of extracted RNA, and PCR amplification then used the entire amount of cDNA produced. Libraries were prepared in parallel with an identical number of PCR cycles. Per the original workflow: With a requirement of at least two reads per UMI, MIGEC and MiXCR extracted about 50,000 +/- 10,000 unique UMI-labeled TRB cDNA molecules per library. An average of roughly 40,000 +/- 10,000 functional in-frame TRB CDR3 nucleotide clonotypes without stop codons was found per library. After downsampling to 5000 UMI-labeled TRB molecules per sample, diversity metrics such as normalized Shannon-Wiener and Chao1 were calculated in VDJtools. VDJtools was used to calculate clonotype-size-weighted physicochemical properties of the central five CDR3 residues, namely interaction energy, strength, volume and Kidera factor 4. The reads were reprocessed in TCRdb, with one entry per CDR3 protein sequence and no accompanying DNA. These V and J calls are TCRdb output, not the study's own analysis. The record for this sample contains 55,000 to 65,000 distinct CDR3 sequences. The top ten constitute around 4% of the sample.

The study at large found these results: Compared with CXCR3-negative naive cells, CXCR3-positive naive cells had TRB CDR3s with higher hydrophobicity (lower Kidera factor 4), lower energy, and higher strength and volume indices. Because CXCR3 expression was partially decreased after cryopreservation, freshly isolated PBMCs were used for most assays. Because surface CD5, which has been linked to self-reactivity in mice, was comparable between naive subsets, TCR interaction strength was also inferred from TRB CDR3 physicochemical properties. Comparably high repertoire diversity was found in both naive subsets, whereas much lower repertoire diversity was found in memory CD8+ T cells. Naive CXCR3-negative and CXCR3-positive cells from the same donor showed similar TRBV-TRBJ usage, whereas memory cells showed distinct patterns.

The source is a human donor in good health. Some clones in this sample may be carry-over from other donors' samples. The chain employs TRBV7-6 and TRBJ2-3; TCRdb's D gene call, TRBD2, goes unchecked for lack of DNA. The specimen sequenced was naive CXCR3- CD8+ T cells from blood. The sample's cell subset or site, from its label and the paper: CD45RO-CCR7+CD27+CD95- naive CD8+ T cells lacking CXCR3 (TNR3-). CDR3 loop: CASSLRDSAADTQYF.